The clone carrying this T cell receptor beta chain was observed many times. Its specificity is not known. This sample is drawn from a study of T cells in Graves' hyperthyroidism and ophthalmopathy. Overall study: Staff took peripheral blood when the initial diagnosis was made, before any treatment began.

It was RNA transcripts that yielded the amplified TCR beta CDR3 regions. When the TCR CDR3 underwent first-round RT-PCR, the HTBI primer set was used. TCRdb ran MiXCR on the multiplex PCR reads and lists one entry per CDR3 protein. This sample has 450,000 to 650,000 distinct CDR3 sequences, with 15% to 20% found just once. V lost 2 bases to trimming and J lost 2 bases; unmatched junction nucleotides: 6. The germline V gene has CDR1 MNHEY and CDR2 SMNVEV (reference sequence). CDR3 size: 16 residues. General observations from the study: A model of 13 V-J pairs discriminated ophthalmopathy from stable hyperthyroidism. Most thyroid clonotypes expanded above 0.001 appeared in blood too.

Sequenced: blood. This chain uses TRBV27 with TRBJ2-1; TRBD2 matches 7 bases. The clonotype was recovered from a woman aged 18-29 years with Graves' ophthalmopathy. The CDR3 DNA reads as TGTGCCAGCAGTTTAACTAGCGTCAGAGCCTACAATGAGCAGTTCTTC. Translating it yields CASSLTSVRAYNEQFF.